This T cell receptor beta chain was captured in a study of blood T cell repertoires in COVID-19. Overall study: T cells, B-cell-depleted T cells, or PBMCs supplied cDNA or gDNA.

Only a few counts were recorded for this clone. The age range of participants was 18 to 89 years, with residence in about 25 US areas. Cohort assignment relied on participant-reported clinical history. A COVID-19 case had been met by exposed participants during the 2 weeks before study entry. TCRdb keeps only in-frame clones here, not all; method: immunoSEQ multiplex PCR. The sample shows a few hundred thousand clones, 90% of them seen only once. The source of this sequence is a man aged 25 to 40 who had been exposed to COVID-19. The sample taken for sequencing was PBMCs or T cells enriched from blood (not recorded which).

CDR3 in DNA: TGTGCCTTCGGACAGGGGTTTACTGAAGCTTTCTTT. This translates into CAFGQGFTEAFF. The chain joins TRBV30 to TRBJ1-1; 9 nucleotides match TRBD1. The germline gives CDR1 GTSNPN, CDR2 SVGIG (reference sequence). This CDR3 comprises 12 residues. The junction had 5 bases not matched to a gene; V was cut back by 7 bases and J by 5 bases.